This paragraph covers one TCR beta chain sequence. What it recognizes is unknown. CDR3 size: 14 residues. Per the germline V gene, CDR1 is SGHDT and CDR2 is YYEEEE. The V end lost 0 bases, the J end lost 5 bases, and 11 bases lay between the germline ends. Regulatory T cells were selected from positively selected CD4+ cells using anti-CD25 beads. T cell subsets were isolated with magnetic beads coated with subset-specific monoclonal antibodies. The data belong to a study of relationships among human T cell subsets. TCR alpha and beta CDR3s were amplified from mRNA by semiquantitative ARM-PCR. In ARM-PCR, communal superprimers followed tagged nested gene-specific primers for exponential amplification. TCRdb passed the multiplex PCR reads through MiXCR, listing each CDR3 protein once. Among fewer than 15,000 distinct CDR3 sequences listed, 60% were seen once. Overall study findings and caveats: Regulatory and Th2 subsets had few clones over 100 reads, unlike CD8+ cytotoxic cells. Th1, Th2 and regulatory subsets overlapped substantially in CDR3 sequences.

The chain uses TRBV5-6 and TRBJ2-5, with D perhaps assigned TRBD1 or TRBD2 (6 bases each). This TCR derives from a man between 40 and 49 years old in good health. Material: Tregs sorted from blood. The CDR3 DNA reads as TGTGCCAGCAGCTTGGATGGGGGGCTTGAGACCCAGTACTTC. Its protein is CASSLDGGLETQYF.